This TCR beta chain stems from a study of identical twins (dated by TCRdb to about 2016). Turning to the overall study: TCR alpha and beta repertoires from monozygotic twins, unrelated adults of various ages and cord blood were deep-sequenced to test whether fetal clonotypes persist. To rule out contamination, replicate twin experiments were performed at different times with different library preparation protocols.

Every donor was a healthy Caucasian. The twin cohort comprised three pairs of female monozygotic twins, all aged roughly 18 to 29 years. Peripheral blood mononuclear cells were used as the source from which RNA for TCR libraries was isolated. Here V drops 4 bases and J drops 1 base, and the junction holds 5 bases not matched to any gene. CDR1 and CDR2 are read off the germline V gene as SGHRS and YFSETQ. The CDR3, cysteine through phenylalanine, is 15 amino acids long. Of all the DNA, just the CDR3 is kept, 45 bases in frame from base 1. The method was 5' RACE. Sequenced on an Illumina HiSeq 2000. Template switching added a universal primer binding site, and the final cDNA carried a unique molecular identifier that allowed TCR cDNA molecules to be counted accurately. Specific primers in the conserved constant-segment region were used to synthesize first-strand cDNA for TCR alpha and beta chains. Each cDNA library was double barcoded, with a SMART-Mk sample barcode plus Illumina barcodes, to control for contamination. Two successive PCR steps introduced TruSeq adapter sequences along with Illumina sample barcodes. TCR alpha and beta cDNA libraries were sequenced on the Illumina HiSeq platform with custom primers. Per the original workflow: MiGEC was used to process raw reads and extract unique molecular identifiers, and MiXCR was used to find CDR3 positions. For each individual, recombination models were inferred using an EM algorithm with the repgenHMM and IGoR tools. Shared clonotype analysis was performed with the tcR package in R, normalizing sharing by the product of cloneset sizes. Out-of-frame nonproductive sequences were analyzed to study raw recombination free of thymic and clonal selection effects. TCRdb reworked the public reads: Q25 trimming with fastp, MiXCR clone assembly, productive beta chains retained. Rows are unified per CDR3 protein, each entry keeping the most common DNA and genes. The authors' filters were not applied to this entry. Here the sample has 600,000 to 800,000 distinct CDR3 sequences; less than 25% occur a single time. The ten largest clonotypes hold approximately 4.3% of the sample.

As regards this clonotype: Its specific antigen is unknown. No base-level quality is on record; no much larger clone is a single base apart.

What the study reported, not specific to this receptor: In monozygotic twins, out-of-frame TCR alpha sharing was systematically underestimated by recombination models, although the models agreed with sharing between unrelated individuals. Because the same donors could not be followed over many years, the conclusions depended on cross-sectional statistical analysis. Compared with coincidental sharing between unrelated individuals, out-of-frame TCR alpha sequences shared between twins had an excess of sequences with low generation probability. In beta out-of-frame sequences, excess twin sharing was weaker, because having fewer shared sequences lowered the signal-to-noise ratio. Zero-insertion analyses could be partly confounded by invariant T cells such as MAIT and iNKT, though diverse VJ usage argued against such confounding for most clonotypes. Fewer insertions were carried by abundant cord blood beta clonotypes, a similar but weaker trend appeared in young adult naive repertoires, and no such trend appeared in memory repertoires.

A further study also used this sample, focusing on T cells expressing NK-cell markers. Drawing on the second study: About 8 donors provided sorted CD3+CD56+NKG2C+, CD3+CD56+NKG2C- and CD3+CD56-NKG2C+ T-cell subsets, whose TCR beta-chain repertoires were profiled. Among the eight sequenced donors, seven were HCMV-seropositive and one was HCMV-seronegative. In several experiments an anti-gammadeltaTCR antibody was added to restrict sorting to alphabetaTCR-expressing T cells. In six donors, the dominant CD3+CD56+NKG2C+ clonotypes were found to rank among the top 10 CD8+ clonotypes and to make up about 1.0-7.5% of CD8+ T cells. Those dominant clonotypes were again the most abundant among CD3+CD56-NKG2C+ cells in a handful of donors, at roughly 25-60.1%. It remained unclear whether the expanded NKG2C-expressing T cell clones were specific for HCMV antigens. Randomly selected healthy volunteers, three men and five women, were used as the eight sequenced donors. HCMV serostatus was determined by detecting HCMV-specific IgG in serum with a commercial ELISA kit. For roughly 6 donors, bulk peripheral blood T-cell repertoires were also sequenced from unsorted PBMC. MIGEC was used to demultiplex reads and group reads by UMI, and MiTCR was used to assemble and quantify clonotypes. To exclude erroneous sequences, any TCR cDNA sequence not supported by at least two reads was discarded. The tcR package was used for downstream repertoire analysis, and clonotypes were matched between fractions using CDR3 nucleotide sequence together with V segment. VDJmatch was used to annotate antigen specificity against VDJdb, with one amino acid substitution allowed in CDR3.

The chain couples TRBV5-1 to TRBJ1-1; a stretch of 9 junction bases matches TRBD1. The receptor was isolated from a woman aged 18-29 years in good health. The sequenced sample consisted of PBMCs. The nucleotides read TGCGCCAGCAGCAAGGACAGGGGAAGGAACACTGAAGCTTTCTTT. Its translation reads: CASSKDRGRNTEAFF.